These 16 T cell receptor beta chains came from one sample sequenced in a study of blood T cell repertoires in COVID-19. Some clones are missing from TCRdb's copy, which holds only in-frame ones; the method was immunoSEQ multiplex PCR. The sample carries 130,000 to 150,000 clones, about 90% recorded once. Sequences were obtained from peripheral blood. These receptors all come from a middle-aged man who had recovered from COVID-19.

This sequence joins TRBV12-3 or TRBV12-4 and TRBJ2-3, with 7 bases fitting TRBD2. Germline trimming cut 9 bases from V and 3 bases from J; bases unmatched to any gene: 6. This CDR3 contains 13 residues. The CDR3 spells CASDTSVTDTQYF. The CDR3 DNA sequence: TGTGCCAGTGATACTAGCGTGACAGATACGCAGTATTTT.

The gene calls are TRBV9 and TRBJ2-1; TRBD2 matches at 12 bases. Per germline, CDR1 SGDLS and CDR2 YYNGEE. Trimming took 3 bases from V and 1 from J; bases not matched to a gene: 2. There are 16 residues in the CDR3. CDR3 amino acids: CASSASGGGSYNEQFF. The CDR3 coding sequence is TGTGCCAGCAGCGCTAGCGGGGGGGGTTCCTACAATGAGCAGTTCTTC.

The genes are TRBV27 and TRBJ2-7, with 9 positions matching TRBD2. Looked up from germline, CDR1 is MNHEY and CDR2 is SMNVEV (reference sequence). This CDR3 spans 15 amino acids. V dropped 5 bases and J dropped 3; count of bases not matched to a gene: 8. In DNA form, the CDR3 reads TGTGCCAGCAGTCCAACTAGCGGGCGGAACTACGAGCAGTACTTC. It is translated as CASSPTSGRNYEQYF.

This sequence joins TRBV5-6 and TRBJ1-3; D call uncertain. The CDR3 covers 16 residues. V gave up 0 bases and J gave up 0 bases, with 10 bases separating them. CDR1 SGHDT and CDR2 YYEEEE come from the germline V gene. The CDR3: CASSLEPTLSGNTIYF. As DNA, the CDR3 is TGTGCCAGCAGCTTGGAGCCCACCCTCTCTGGAAACACCATATATTTT.

This CDR3 reads CASSPRGTSGNTGELFF. Written as DNA, the CDR3 is TGTGCCAGCTCACCACGAGGGACTAGCGGTAACACCGGGGAGCTGTTTTTT. V and J are TRBV18 and TRBJ2-2; 11 nucleotides agree with TRBD2. In germline, CDR1 is KGHSH, CDR2 LQKENI. The V and J ends lost 1 base and 2 bases, in that order; junction bases with no gene match: 3. CDR3 length: 17 residues.

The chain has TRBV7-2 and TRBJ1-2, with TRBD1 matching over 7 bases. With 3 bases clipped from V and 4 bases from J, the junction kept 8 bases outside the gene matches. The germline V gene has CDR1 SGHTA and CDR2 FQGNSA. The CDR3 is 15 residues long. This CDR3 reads CASSLKGTAIYGYTF. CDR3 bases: TGTGCCAGCAGCTTGAAGGGGACAGCTATCTATGGCTACACCTTC.

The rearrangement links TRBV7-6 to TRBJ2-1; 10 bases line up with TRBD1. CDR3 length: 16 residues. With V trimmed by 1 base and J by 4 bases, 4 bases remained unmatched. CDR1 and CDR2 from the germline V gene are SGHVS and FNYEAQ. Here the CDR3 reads CASSLVRDRGYNEQFF. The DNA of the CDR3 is TGTGCCAGCAGCTTAGTACGGGACAGGGGTTACAATGAGCAGTTCTTC.

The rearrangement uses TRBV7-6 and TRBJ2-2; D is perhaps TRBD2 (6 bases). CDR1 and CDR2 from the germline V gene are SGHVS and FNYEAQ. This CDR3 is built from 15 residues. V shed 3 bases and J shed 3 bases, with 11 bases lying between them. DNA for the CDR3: TGTGCCAGCAGCTTTATCGGGGGTGACACCGGGGAGCTGTTTTTT. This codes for CASSFIGGDTGELFF.

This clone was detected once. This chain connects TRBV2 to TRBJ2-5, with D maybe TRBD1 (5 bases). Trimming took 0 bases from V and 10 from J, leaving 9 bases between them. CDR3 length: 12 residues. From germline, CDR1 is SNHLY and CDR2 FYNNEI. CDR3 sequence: CASSEAIGVQYF. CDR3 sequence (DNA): TGTGCCAGCAGTGAAGCCATAGGGGTCCAGTACTTC.

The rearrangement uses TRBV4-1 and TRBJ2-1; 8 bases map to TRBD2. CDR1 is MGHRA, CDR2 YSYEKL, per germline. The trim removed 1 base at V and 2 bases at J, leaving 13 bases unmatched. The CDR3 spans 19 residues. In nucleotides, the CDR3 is TGCGCCAGCAGCCAAGCTCTCGCGGGGGGCCCCACCCCCTACAATGAGCAGTTCTTC. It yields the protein CASSQALAGGPTPYNEQFF.

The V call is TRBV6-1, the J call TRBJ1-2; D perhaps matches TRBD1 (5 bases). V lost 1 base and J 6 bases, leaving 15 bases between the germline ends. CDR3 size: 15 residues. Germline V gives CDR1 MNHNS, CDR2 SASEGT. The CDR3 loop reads CASSEDWGPWNGYTF. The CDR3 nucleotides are TGTGCCAGCAGTGAAGACTGGGGCCCCTGGAATGGCTACACCTTC.

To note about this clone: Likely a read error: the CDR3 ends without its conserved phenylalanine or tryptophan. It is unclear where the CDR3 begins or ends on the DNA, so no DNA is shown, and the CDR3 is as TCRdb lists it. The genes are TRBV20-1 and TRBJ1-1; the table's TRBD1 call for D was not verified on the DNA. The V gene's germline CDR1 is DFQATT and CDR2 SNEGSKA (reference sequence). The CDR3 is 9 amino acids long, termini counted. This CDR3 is CSASKDNHL.

The CDR3 here is CASSQVTGGPSPELFF. In nucleotides, the CDR3 is TGCGCCAGCAGCCAAGTGACGGGGGGGCCATCCCCGGAGCTGTTTTTT. The chain joins TRBV4-1 to TRBJ2-2; the match to TRBD2 covers 8 bases. The CDR3 runs to 16 residues. Germline assignment: CDR1 MGHRA and CDR2 YSYEKL. V gave up 1 base and J gave up 10 bases; unmatched junction bases: 11.

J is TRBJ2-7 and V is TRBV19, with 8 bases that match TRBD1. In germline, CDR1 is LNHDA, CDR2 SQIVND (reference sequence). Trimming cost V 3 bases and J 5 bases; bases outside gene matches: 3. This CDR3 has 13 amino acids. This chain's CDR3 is CASSIGQGNEQYF. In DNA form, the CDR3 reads TGTGCCAGTAGTATTGGACAGGGAAACGAGCAGTACTTC.

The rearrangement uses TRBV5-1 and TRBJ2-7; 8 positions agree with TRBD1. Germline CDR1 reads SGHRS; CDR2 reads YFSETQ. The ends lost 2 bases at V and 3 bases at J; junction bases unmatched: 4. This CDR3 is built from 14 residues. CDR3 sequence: CASSFSGGNYEQYF. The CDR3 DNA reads TGCGCCAGCAGCTTTTCAGGGGGCAACTACGAGCAGTACTTC. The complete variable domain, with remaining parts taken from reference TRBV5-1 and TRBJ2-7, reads KAGVTQTPRYLIKTRGQQVTLSCSPISGHRSVSWYQQTPGQGLQFLFEYFSETQRNKGNFPGRFSGRQFSNSRSEMNVSTLELGDSALYLCASSFSGGNYEQYFGPGTRLTVT.

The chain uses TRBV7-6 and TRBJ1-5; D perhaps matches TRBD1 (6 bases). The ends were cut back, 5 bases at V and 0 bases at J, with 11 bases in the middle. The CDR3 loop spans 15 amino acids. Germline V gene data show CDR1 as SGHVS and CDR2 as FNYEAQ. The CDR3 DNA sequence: TGTGCCAGCAGCGCGGACAGCTTTAGCAATCAGCCCCAGCATTTT. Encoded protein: CASSADSFSNQPQHF.